The 25 T cell receptor beta chains below come from one sample, sequenced in a study of blood T cell repertoires in COVID-19. TCRdb keeps only in-frame clones here, not all; method: immunoSEQ multiplex PCR. The sample consists of a few hundred thousand clones, 80% to 95% of them appearing once. The material sequenced was peripheral blood. All receptors come from a person in their late teens or twenties with COVID-19, enrolled during active disease.

The chain is built from TRBV10-2 and TRBJ2-7; TRBD1 agrees at 7 bases. The germline V gene encodes CDR1 WSHSY and CDR2 SAAADI. Trimming took 6 bases from V and 2 from J; bases not matched to a gene: 4. The CDR3 length is 13 residues. CDR3 sequence reads: CASRETGTYEQYF. Written as DNA, the CDR3 is TGCGCCAGCAGGGAGACAGGGACCTACGAGCAGTACTTC.

The chain uses TRBV12-5 and TRBJ2-3, with 12 bases aligning to TRBD2. There are 16 residues in the CDR3. CDR1 is LGHNT, CDR2 FRNRAP, per germline. J lost 3 bases, V lost 6 bases, and 7 bases had no gene match. CDR3 in DNA: TGTGCTAGTGGAACCGGGACTAGCGGGTTGACAGATACGCAGTATTTT. Protein product: CASGTGTSGLTDTQYF. The variable domain in full, completed from reference TRBV12-5 and TRBJ2-3, reads DARVTQTPRHKVTEMGQEVTMRCQPILGHNTVFWYRQTMMQGLELLAYFRNRAPLDDSGMPKDRFSAEMPDATLATLKIQPSEPRDSAVYFCASGTGTSGLTDTQYFGPGTRLTVL.

Only a few counts were recorded for this clone. Here the CDR3 DNA reads TGTGCCATCAGTGGAGGACAGCCTAGCTCTGGAAACACCATATATTTT. This gives the protein CAISGGQPSSGNTIYF. V is TRBV10-3 and J is TRBJ1-3; D might be TRBD1 (6 bases). The CDR3 has 16 residues. The germline V gene encodes CDR1 ENHRY and CDR2 SYGVKD. The germline V and J ends were trimmed by 4 bases and 0 bases, with 13 bases remaining between them.

V gene TRBV6-5 combines with J gene TRBJ2-4; no definite D call. Trimming pared 2 bases from V and 4 bases from J, leaving 6 bases between. The CDR3 is 13 amino acids. CDR1 is MNHEY, CDR2 SVGAGI, per germline. This CDR3 is CASSYGQKNIQYF. CDR3 sequence (DNA): TGTGCCAGCAGTTACGGGCAGAAAAACATTCAGTACTTC.

This sequence joins TRBV6-2 or TRBV6-3 and TRBJ2-2; 10 bases are a match to TRBD2. Trimming removed 5 bases from V and 3 bases from J; junction bases left unmatched: 6. There are 16 residues in the CDR3. CDR1 MNHEY and CDR2 SVGEGT come from the germline V gene. The CDR3 bases are TGTGCCAGCAGTACACGGACTAGCGGCTACACCGGGGAGCTGTTTTTT. Amino acids: CASSTRTSGYTGELFF.

This chain connects TRBV9 to TRBJ2-1, with D maybe TRBD1 (5 bases). The CDR3 sequence is 14 residues long. V gave up 2 bases and J gave up 3 bases, with 9 bases separating them. In germline, CDR1 is SGDLS, CDR2 YYNGEE. The CDR3 nucleotides read TGTGCCAGCAGCGTCGGCAGGGTCTACAATGAGCAGTTCTTC. This codes for CASSVGRVYNEQFF.

The chain links TRBV5-4 to TRBJ1-3; no clear D gene. This CDR3 is built from 14 residues. Trimming removed 4 bases at V and 0 bases at J, with 8 bases between. CDR1 and CDR2 (germline): SGHNT, YYREEE (reference sequence). The DNA for the CDR3 is TGTGCCAGCAGCCTCGGGAACTCTGGAAACACCATATATTTT. Amino acids: CASSLGNSGNTIYF.

The chain recombines TRBV19 with TRBJ1-5; no clear D. The CDR3 contains 13 residues. Germline loops: CDR1 LNHDA, CDR2 SQIVND (reference sequence). V lost 5 bases to trimming and J lost 4 bases, with 9 bases between them. Here the CDR3 reads CASSPTENQPQHF. The CDR3 DNA is TGTGCCAGTAGTCCGACGGAGAATCAGCCCCAGCATTTT.

This clone came up once. For the CDR3, the DNA is TGTGCCACCAATGGGGGGACTGACTCAATTAGCAATCAGCCCCAGCATTTT. Translating it yields CATNGGTDSISNQPQHF. This rearrangement joins TRBV15 to TRBJ1-5; weak D call: TRBD1 (5 bases). Germline lookup yields CDR1 LNHNV and CDR2 YYDKDF (reference sequence). The ends were cut back, 7 bases at V and 0 bases at J, with 19 bases in the middle. The CDR3 runs 17 residues.

The rearrangement joins TRBV19 to TRBJ1-4, with D perhaps matching TRBD1 (6 bases). Germline V gene sequence: CDR1 LNHDA, CDR2 SQIVND (reference sequence). CDR3 length: 13 residues. Between the trimmed V and J ends, which lost 4 bases and 10 bases, there was a span of 13 bases. The CDR3 nucleotides read TGTGCCAGTAGTAGGGACAAGAACGGAAAACTGTTTTTT. Translated, it gives CASSRDKNGKLFF.

The chain recombines TRBV7-9 with TRBJ1-1; 7 bases match TRBD1. There are 16 residues in the CDR3. From germline, CDR1 is SEHNR and CDR2 FQNEAQ (reference sequence). In DNA, the CDR3 is TGTGGCCAGCAGCTTACGCTCAGGGGGGCGGACACTGAAGCTTTCTTT. It translates to CGQQLTLRGADTEAFF.

The CDR3 coding sequence is TGCAGTGCTAGATTAGCTGTCGAGCAGTACTTC. Protein: CSARLAVEQYF. The gene calls are TRBV20-1 and TRBJ2-7, with no clear D. The CDR3 loop spans 11 amino acids. Germline CDR1 reads DFQATT; CDR2 reads SNEGSKA (reference sequence). The V and J ends lost 2 bases and 6 bases respectively, with 8 bases between them.

The chain recombines TRBV7-9 with TRBJ2-1; 10 positions match TRBD2. V lost 4 bases to trimming and J lost 5 bases; unmatched junction nucleotides: 2. Germline-derived CDR1 and CDR2 are SEHNR and FQNEAQ (reference sequence). The CDR3 is 14 amino acids. The CDR3 reads CASSSGLANNEQFF. CDR3 nucleotides: TGTGCCAGCAGCTCGGGACTAGCGAACAATGAGCAGTTCTTC.

This chain connects TRBV2 to TRBJ2-5, with 13 bases lining up with TRBD2. Germline trimming cut 6 bases from V and 2 bases from J; bases unmatched to any gene: 3. Germline CDR1 and CDR2: SNHLY and FYNNEI. The CDR3 runs 15 residues. CDR3 coding DNA: TGTGCCAGCAGGGGGACTAGCGGGGCACAAGAGACCCAGTACTTC. Its translation is CASRGTSGAQETQYF.

V and J are TRBV11-2 and TRBJ2-1; the D gene is possibly TRBD2 (5 bases). With 4 bases removed from V and 6 bases from J, the gap between germline ends came to 16 bases. There are 15 residues in the CDR3. Germline V CDR1 and CDR2: SGHAT, FQNNGV. The CDR3 region has the DNA TGTGCCAGCAGCTACAACCGGGGTTCAGGCAATGAGCAGTTCTTC. It codes for CASSYNRGSGNEQFF.

V is TRBV3-1 (or the pseudogene TRBV3-2) and J is TRBJ2-1, with a possible D match to TRBD2 (6 bases). The CDR3 extends over 15 amino acids. Germline-derived CDR1 and CDR2 are LGHDT and YNNKEL (reference sequence). The V and J ends lost 7 bases and 6 bases respectively, with 19 bases between them. CDR3 sequence: CASTYGLAGINEQFF. Here the CDR3 DNA reads TGTGCCAGCACCTACGGACTCGCGGGGATCAATGAGCAGTTCTTC.

The V call is TRBV11-2, the J call TRBJ1-1; a weak D match, TRBD1 (5 bases). CDR1 is SGHAT and CDR2 is FQNNGV in the germline V gene. Between the trimmed V and J ends, which lost 1 base and 2 bases, there was a span of 8 bases. This CDR3 is 14 amino acids long. CDR3 in DNA: TGTGCCAGCAGCTTAGTCCAGGGTAACACTGAAGCTTTCTTT. Amino acid sequence: CASSLVQGNTEAFF. The complete variable domain, with remaining parts taken from reference TRBV11-2 and TRBJ1-1, reads EAGVAQSPRYKIIEKRQSVAFWCNPISGHATLYWYQQILGQGPKLLIQFQNNGVVDDSQLPKDRFSAERLKGVDSTLKIQPAKLEDSAVYLCASSLVQGNTEAFFGQGTRLTVV.

V gene TRBV14 combines with J gene TRBJ1-2; the D gene is possibly TRBD1 (6 bases). The V gene lost 3 bases and the J gene lost 8 bases, with 13 bases spanning the gap. The CDR3 loop spans 13 amino acids. The germline gives CDR1 SGHDN, CDR2 FVKESK. CDR3 bases: TGTGCCAGCAGCCATGGCAGGGGCGACGGCTACACCTTC. Translating gives CASSHGRGDGYTF. Full variable domain (outside the CDR3, taken from reference TRBV14 and TRBJ1-2): EAGVTQFPSHSVIEKGQTVTLRCDPISGHDNLYWYRRVMGKEIKFLLHFVKESKQDESGMPNNRFLAERTGGTYSTLKVQPAELEDSGVYFCASSHGRGDGYTFGSGTRLTVV.

The chain joins TRBV4-1 to TRBJ2-7; 9 bases line up with TRBD1. Trimming removed 4 bases from V and 4 bases from J; junction bases left unmatched: 5. Per germline, CDR1 MGHRA and CDR2 YSYEKL. This CDR3 has 14 amino acids. The CDR3 spells CASSPGQGGYEQYF. CDR3 sequence (DNA): TGCGCCAGCAGCCCGGGACAGGGAGGTTACGAGCAGTACTTC.

The chain has TRBV18 and TRBJ2-7; a possible D gene is TRBD1 (5 bases). V lost 4 bases, J lost 5 bases, and 21 bases lay in between. The V gene's germline CDR1 is KGHSH and CDR2 LQKENI. The CDR3 has 16 residues. The CDR3 is CASSRANSWGNDEQYF. The CDR3 coding sequence is TGTGCCAGCTCACGTGCCAACAGTTGGGGCAACGACGAGCAGTACTTC.

This chain uses TRBV10-2 with TRBJ2-5; a possible D gene is TRBD2 (6 bases). V gave up 6 bases and J gave up 7 bases, with 18 bases separating them. Germline CDR1 is WSHSY and CDR2 is SAAADI. The CDR3 runs to 14 residues. The CDR3 spells CASSRLAALGTQYF. For the CDR3, the DNA is TGCGCCAGCAGCAGATTAGCGGCCCTCGGGACCCAGTACTTC.

This clone came up once. This chain joins TRBV27 and TRBJ1-5, with unresolved D. Germline-derived CDR1 and CDR2 are MNHEY and SMNVEV (reference sequence). V lost 3 bases, J lost 0 bases, and 9 bases lay in between. The CDR3 has 15 residues. In DNA, the CDR3 is TGTGCCAGCAGTTTTAACTCTTATAGCAATCAGCCCCAGCATTTT. Translation: CASSFNSYSNQPQHF.

V usage is TRBV6-5 and J usage is TRBJ1-1; D may be TRBD1 (5 bases). The CDR3 is made up of 14 amino acids. Germline CDR1 MNHEY, CDR2 SVGAGI. Trimming removed 6 bases from V and 3 bases from J, with 14 bases in between. CDR3 nucleotides: TGTGCCAGCAGCATGAGGACACCCTACACTGAAGCTTTCTTT. It encodes CASSMRTPYTEAFF.

The V call is TRBV19, the J call TRBJ2-2; D may be TRBD1 (6 bases). Between the trimmed V and J ends, which lost 6 bases and 2 bases, there was a span of 7 bases. This CDR3 is built from 13 residues. Germline V gives CDR1 LNHDA, CDR2 SQIVND (reference sequence). The CDR3 DNA sequence: TGTGCCAGTAGACAGGGCAACACCGGGGAGCTGTTTTTT. Translated, it gives CASRQGNTGELFF.

This clone was observed once. V is TRBV4-3 and J is TRBJ2-1, with D perhaps TRBD2 (6 bases). CDR3 length: 16 amino acids. Germline V gene sequence: CDR1 LGHNA, CDR2 YSLEER. Deletions cut 6 bases from V and 8 bases from J, with 23 bases between. The CDR3 DNA reads as TGCGCCAGCAGTCCCGGGCGGATAGCGGCTTACGATGAGCAGTTCTTC. Its protein is CASSPGRIAAYDEQFF.